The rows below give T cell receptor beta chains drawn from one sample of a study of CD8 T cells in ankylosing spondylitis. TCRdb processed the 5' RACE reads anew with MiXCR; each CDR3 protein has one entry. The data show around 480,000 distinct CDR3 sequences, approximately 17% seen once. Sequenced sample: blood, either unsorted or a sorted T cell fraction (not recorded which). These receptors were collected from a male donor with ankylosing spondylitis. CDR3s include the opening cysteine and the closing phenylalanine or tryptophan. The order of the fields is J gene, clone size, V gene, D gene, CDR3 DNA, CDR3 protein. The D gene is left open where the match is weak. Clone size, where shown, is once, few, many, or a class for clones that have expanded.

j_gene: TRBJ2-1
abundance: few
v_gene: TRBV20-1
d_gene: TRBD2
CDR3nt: TGCAGTGCTAGAGAGGGTTCCGGGCGGGAGGGATCCTACAATGAGCAGTTCTTC
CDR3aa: CSAREGSGREGSYNEQFF

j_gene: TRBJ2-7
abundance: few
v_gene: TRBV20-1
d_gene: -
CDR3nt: TGCAGTGCCCTGACAGGAGAAACCTACGAGCAGTACTTC
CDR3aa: CSALTGETYEQYF

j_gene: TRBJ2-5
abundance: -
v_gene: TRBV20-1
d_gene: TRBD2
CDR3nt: TGCAGTGCCGACCGGACTAGTGGGGAGACCCAGTACTTC
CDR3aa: CSADRTSGETQYF

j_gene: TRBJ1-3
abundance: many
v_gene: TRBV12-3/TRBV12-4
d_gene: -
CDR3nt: TGTGCCAGCAGTTTGGGACACTCTGGAAACACCATATATTTT
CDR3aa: CASSLGHSGNTIYF

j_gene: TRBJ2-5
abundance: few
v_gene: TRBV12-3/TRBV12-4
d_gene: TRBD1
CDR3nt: TGTGCCAGCAGTCTCCGGGACAGGAAAGAGACCCAGTACTTC
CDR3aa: CASSLRDRKETQYF

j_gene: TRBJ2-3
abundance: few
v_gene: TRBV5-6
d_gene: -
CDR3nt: TGTGCCAGCAGCTTGAAGGGCTCAGATACGCAGTATTTT
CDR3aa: CASSLKGSDTQYF

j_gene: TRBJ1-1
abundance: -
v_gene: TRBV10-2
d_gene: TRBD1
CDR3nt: TGCGCCAGCCACTTCGGACAGGGGGCGAGGGGGACTGAAGCTTTCTTT
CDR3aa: CASHFGQGARGTEAFF

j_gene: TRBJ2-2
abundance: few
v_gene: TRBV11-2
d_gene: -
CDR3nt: TGTGCCAGCAGAAAGTCGAGGGCGGACACCGGGGAGCTGTTTTTT
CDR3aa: CASRKSRADTGELFF

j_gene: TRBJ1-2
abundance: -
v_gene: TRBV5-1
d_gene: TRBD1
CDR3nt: TGCGCCAGCAGCCAAGACAGGGGAAGCTATGGCTACACCTTC
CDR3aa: CASSQDRGSYGYTF

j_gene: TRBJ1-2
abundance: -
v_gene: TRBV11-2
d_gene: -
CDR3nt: TGTGCCAGCACGAGGGTCTATGGCTACACCTTC
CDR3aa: CASTRVYGYTF

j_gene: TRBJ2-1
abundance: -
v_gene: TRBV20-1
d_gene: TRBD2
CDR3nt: TGCAGTGCTAGAGACCCCAGCGGGGGTCACAATGAGCAGTTCTTC
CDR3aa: CSARDPSGGHNEQFF

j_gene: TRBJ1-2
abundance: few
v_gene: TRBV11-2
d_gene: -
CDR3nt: TGTGCCAGCAGCTTAGGCAGGGCGCGGACCCTCTATGGCTACACCTTC
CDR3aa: CASSLGRARTLYGYTF

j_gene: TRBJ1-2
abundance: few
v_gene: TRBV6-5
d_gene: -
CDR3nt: TGTGCCAGCAGGAAGGGGGAATATGGCTACACCTTC
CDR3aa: CASRKGEYGYTF

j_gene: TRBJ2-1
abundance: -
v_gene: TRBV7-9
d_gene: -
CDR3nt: TGTGCCAGCAGCTTAGCCAGGGGCCAGTGGAATGAGCAGTTCTTC
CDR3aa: CASSLARGQWNEQFF

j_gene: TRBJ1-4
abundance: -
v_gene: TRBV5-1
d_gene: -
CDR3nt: TGCGCCAGCAGCTTGAGTGGGCCGAATGAAAAACTGTTTTTT
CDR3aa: CASSLSGPNEKLFF

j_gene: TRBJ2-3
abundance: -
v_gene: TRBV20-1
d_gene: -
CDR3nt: TGCAGTGCTAGAGATTGGTACAGGTCGGATACGCAGTATTTT
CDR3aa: CSARDWYRSDTQYF

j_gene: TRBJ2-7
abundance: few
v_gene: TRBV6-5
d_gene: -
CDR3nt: TGTGCCAGCAGTTACTCGGCACAGAAATACGAGCAGTACTTC
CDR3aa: CASSYSAQKYEQYF

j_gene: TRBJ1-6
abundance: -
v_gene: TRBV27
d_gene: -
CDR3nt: TGTGCCAGCAGTTTATCTGGTCCTATCAATTCACCCCTCCACTTT
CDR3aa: CASSLSGPINSPLHF

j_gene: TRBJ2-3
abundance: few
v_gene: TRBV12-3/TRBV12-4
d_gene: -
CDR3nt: TGTGCCAGCAGGACACAAGATACGCAGTATTTT
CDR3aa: CASRTQDTQYF

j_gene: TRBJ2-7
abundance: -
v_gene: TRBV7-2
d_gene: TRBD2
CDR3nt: TGTGCCAGCAGCCCCCCACGCGGGGGAGGGTCCTACGAGCAGTACTTC
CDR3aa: CASSPPRGGGSYEQYF

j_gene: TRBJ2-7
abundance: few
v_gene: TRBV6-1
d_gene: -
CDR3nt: TGTGCCAGCAAAACCTTGGGCACCGCCTACGAGCAGTACTTC
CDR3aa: CASKTLGTAYEQYF

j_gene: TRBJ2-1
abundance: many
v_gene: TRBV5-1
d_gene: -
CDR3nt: TGCGCCAGCAGCTTGGGGGCAGCTTTCTACAATGAGCAGTTCTTC
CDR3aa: CASSLGAAFYNEQFF

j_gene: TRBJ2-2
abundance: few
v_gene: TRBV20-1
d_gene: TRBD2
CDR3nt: TGCAGTGCTAGAGATAGAACTAGCGGAGCCACCGGGGAGCTGTTTTTT
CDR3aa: CSARDRTSGATGELFF

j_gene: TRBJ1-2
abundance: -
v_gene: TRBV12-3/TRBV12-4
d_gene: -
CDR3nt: TGTGCCAGCACCCTCAGGCGGAACCTGGGCTACACCTTC
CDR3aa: CASTLRRNLGYTF

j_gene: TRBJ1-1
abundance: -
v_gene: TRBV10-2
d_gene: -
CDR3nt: TGCGCCATATACAGGGATAAGGCGGCTGAAGCTTTCTTT
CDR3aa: CAIYRDKAAEAFF

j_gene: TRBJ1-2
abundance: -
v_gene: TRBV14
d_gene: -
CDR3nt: TGTGCCAGCAGCCAAGGCGGGGGCATCGGGCGTCTAGGCTACACCTTC
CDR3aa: CASSQGGGIGRLGYTF

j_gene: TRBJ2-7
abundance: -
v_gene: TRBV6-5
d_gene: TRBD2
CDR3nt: TGTGCCAGCAGTTACTCCCCGACTAGCGGTCGCTACGAGCAGTACTTC
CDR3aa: CASSYSPTSGRYEQYF

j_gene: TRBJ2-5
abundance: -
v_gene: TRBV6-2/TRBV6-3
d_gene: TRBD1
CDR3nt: TGTGCCAGCAGCCTAGGGGGGACAGGCCACGGGGAGACCCAGTACTTC
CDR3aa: CASSLGGTGHGETQYF

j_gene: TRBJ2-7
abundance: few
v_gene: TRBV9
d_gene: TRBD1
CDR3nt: TGTGCCAGCAGCGTAGCTGTGACAGGGGGACTATACGAGCAGTACTTC
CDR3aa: CASSVAVTGGLYEQYF

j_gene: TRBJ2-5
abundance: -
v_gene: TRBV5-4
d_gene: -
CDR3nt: TGTGCCAGCAACTTCTCCGACGGCCAAGAGACCCAGTACTTC
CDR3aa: CASNFSDGQETQYF

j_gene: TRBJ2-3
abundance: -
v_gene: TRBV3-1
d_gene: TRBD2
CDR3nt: TGTGCCAGCAGCTCGCGGGGGTCTAGCACAGATACGCAGTATTTT
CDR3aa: CASSSRGSSTDTQYF

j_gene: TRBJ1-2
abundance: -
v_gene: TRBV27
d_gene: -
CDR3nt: TGTGCCAGCAGTAAGGGTCAGACTTACTATGGCTACACCTTC
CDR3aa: CASSKGQTYYGYTF

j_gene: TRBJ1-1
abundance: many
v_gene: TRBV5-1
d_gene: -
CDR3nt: TGCGCCAGCAGCAGCGGAGACAGGAGTCCGAACACTGAAGCTTTCTTT
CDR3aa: CASSSGDRSPNTEAFF

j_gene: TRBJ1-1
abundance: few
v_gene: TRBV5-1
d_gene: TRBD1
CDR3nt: TGCGCCAGCACCGGACAGGGAGACACTGAAGCTTTCTTT
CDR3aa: CASTGQGDTEAFF

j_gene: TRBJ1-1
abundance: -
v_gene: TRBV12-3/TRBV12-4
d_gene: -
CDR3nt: TGTGCCAGCAGTTTACGGGGCGGAGCTGAAGCTTTCTTT
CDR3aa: CASSLRGGAEAFF

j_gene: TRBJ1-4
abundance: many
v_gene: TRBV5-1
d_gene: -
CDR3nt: TGCGCCAGCAGCTTAGAACATGCAACTAATGAAAAACTGTTTTTT
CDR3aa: CASSLEHATNEKLFF

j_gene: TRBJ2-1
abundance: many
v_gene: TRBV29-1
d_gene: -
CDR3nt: TGCAGCGTTGACGAGGGCCTTGTGCAGTTCTTC
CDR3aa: CSVDEGLVQFF

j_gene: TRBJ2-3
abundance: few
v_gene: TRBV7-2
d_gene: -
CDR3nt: TGTGCCAGCAGCTTGGGGGGAGTGGGGCCAGATACGCAGTATTTT
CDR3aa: CASSLGGVGPDTQYF

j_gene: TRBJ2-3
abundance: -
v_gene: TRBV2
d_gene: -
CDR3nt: TGTGCCAGCAGTGACAGCAACACAGATACGCAGTATTTT
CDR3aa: CASSDSNTDTQYF

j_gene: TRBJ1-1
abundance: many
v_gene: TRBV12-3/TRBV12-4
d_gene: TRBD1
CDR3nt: TGTGCCAGCAGTGAGGGACAGCTGAACACTGAAGCTTTCTTT
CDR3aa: CASSEGQLNTEAFF

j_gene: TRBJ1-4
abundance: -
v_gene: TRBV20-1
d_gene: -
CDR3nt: TGCAGTGCCCCGACAAGTACTAATGAAAAACTGTTTTTT
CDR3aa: CSAPTSTNEKLFF

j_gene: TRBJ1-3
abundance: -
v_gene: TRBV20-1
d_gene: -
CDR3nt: TGCAGTGCTAGAGATGGCGGGCGAGGGCATTTT
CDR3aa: CSARDGGRGHF

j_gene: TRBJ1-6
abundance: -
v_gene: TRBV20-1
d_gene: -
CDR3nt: TGCAGTGCTAGATTAGGCAATTCACCCCTCCACTTT
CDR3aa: CSARLGNSPLHF

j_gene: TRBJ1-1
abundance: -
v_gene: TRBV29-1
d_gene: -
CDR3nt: TGCAGCGTTCAGGGGAACACTGAAGCTTTCTTT
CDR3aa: CSVQGNTEAFF

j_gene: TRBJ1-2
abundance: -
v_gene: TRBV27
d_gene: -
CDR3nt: TGTGCCAGCAGTCCCTTTGGCGGGGCAGAAGATGGCTACACCTTC
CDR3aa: CASSPFGGAEDGYTF

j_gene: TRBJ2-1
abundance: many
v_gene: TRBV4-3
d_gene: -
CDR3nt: TGCGCCAGCAGCCAAGATACTAGCTGGAATGAGCAGTTCTTC
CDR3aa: CASSQDTSWNEQFF

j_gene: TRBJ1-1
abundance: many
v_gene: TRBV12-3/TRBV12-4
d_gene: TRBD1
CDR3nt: TGTGCCAGCAGTCCTGCGGGACAGGGGGCTGGTCACACTGAAGCTTTCTTT
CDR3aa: CASSPAGQGAGHTEAFF

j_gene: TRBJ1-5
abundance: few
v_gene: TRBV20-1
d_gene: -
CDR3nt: TGCAGTGCTGGCTTTACGCACCAGCCCCAGCATTTT
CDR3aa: CSAGFTHQPQHF

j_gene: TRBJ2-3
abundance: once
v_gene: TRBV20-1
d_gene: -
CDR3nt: TGCAGTGCCGAAAGCCCTAGCCGAGCCACAGATACGCAGTATTTT
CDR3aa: CSAESPSRATDTQYF